This T cell receptor (beta chain) was recovered during a study of T cells after yellow fever vaccination. This clonotype turned up a few times. Via MiXCR, TCRdb re-called the 5' RACE reads, giving one row per CDR3 protein. The profile shows 200,000 to 250,000 distinct CDR3 sequences, around 7% of them singletons. The TCR was taken from a man aged 25-45 years who received the YFV17D yellow fever vaccine. Here the sequenced sample was CD4+ T cells sorted from PBMCs, taken 15 days after the yellow fever booster vaccination.

In DNA, the CDR3 is TGTGCCAGCAGCTTAGGCAGGGCTGACTACGAGCAGTACTTC. It specifies CASSLGRADYEQYF. The V and J genes are TRBV7-9 and TRBJ2-7; maybe TRBD1 (5 bases). Germline V gives CDR1 SEHNR, CDR2 FQNEAQ (reference sequence). Trimming took off 1 base at V and 3 bases at J, with 10 bases between the two ends. The CDR3 is 14 residues long. The entire variable domain, with the rest obtained from reference TRBV7-9 and TRBJ2-7, is as follows: DTGVSQNPRHKITKRGQNVTFRCDPISEHNRLYWYRQTLGQGPEFLTYFQNEAQLEKSRLLSDRFSAERPKGSFSTLEIQRTEQGDSAMYLCASSLGRADYEQYFGPGTRLTVT.